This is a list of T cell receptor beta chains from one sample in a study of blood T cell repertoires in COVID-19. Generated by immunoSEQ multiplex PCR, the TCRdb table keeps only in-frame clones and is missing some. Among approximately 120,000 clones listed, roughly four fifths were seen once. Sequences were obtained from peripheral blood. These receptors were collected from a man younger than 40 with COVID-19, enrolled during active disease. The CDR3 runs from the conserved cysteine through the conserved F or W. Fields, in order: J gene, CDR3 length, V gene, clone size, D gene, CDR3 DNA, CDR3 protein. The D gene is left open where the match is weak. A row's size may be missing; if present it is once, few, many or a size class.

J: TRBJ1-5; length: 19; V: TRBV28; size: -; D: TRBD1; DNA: TGTGCCAGCAGTTCCCGCACAGGGGGCGTGGGGTACAGCAATCAGCCCCAGCATTTT; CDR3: CASSSRTGGVGYSNQPQHF
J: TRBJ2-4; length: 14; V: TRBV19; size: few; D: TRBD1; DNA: TGTGCCAGTAGTATCTCCGACAGGGCCGGCATTCAGTACTTC; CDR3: CASSISDRAGIQYF
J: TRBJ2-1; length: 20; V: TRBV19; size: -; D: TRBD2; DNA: TGTGCCAGTAGTCCCATCATCGGGACTAGCGGGAGAGATACGAACAATGAGCAGTTCTTC; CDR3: CASSPIIGTSGRDTNNEQFF
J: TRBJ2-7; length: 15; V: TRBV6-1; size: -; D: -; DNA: TGTGCCAGCAGTGAAGCGCAGGGCAGGGGATACGAGCAGTACTTC; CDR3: CASSEAQGRGYEQYF
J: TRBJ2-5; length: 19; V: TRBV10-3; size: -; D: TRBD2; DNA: TGTGCCATCAGTGAGTCGACGAAAGCTAGCGGGGGGGCTGGAGAGACCCAGTACTTC; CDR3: CAISESTKASGGAGETQYF
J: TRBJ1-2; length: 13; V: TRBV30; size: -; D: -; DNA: TGTGCCTGGAGCCTAACAAGGGGGTCTGGCTACACCTTC; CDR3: CAWSLTRGSGYTF
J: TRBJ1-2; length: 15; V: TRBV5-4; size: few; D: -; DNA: TGTGCCAGCAGCCCATTCGCGGGACTATCCTATGGCTACACCTTC; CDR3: CASSPFAGLSYGYTF
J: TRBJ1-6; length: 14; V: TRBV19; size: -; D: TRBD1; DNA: TGTGCCAGTAGTGGGACAGGCGTAAATTCACCCCTCCACTTT; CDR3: CASSGTGVNSPLHF
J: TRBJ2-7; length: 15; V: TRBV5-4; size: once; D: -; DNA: TGTGCCAGCAGCTCGGGTGGGGGAGGGGGCTACGAGCAGTACTTC; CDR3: CASSSGGGGGYEQYF
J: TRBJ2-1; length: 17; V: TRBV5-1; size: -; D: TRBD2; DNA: TGCGCCAGCAGCTTGATCGCCTTAGCGGGAGGGGCCAATGAGCAGTTCTTC; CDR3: CASSLIALAGGANEQFF
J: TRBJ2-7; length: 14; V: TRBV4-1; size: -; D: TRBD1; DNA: TGCGCCAGCAGCCCCAGACAGGGGGCCGGCGAGCAGTACTTC; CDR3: CASSPRQGAGEQYF
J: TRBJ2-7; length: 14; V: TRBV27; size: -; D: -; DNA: TGTGCCAGCACTCCACAACCCGGGAGTTACGAGCAGTACTTC; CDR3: CASTPQPGSYEQYF
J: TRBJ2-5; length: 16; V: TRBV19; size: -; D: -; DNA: TGTGCCAGTAGTATAGATGGGGGAGGCCGCAAAGAGACCCAGTACTTC; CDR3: CASSIDGGGRKETQYF
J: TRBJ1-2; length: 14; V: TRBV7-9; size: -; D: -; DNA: TGTGCCAGCAGCAATCCGGACACCTACTATGGCTACACCTTC; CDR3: CASSNPDTYYGYTF
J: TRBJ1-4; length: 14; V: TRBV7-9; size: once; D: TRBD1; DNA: TGTGCCACCCAACCCGGACAGGGGGATGAAAAACTGTTTTTT; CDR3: CATQPGQGDEKLFF